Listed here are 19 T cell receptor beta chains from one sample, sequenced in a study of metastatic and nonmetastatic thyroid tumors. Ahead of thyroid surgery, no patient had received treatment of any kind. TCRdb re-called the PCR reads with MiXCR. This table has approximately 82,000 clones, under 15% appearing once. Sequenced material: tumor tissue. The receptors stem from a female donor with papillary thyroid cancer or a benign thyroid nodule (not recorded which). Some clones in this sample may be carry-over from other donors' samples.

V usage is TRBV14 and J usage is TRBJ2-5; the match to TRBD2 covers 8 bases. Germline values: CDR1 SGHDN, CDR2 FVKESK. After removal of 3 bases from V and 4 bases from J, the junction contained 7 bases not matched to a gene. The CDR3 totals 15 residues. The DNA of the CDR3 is TGTGCCAGCAGCCAGACGGGACTAGTGAGAGAGACCCAGTACTTC. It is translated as CASSQTGLVRETQYF. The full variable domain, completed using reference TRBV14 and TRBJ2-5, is EAGVTQFPSHSVIEKGQTVTLRCDPISGHDNLYWYRRVMGKEIKFLLHFVKESKQDESGMPNNRFLAERTGGTYSTLKVQPAELEDSGVYFCASSQTGLVRETQYFGPGTRLLVL.

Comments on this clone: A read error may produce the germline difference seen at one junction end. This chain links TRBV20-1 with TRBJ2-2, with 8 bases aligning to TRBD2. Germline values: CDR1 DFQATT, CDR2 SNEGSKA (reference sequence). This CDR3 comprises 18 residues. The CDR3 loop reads CSARDRGGRSGNTWELFF. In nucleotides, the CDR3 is TGCAGTGCTAGAGATCGAGGCGGGAGGTCCGGGAACACCTGGGAGCTGTTTTTT.

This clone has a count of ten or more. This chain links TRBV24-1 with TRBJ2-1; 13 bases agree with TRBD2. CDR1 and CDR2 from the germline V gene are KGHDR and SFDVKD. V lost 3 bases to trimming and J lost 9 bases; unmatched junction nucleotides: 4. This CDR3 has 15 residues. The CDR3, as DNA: TGTGCCACCAGTGATGGACTAGCGGGAGAGGGTGAGCAGTTCTTC. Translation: CATSDGLAGEGEQFF.

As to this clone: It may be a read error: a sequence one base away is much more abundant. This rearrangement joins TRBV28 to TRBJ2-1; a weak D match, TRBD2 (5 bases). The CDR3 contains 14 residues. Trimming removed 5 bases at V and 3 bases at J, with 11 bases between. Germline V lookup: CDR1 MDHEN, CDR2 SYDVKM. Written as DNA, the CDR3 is TGTGCCAGCAGTACGCGGACTTACTACAATGAGCAGTTCTTC. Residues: CASSTRTYYNEQFF.

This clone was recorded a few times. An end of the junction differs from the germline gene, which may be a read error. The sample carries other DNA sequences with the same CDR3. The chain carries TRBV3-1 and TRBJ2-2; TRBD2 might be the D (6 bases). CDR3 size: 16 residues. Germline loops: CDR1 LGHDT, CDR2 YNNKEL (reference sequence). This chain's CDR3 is CASSQDPSVDTGELFF. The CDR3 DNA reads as TGTGCCAGCAGCCAAGATCCTAGCGTGGACACCGGGGAGTTGTTTTTT.

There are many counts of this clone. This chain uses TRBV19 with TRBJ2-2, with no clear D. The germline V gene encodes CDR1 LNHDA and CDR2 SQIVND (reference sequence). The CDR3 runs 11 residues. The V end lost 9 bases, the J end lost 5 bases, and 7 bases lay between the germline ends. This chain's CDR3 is CASLGTGELFF. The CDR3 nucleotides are TGTGCCAGCTTGGGGACCGGGGAGCTGTTTTTT.

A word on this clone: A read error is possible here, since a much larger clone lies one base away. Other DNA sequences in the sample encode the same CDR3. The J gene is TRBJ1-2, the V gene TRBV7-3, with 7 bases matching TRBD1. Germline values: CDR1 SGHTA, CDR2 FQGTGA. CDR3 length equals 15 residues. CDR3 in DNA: TGTGCCAGCAGCTGGGGACAGTCCTCTAACTATGGCTACACCTTT. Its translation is CASSWGQSSNYGYTF.

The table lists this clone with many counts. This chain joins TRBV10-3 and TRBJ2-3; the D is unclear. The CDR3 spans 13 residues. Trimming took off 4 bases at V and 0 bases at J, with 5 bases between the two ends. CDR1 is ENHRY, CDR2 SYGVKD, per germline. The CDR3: CAISAGSTDTQYF. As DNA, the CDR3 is TGTGCCATCAGTGCTGGCAGCACAGATACGCAGTATTTT.

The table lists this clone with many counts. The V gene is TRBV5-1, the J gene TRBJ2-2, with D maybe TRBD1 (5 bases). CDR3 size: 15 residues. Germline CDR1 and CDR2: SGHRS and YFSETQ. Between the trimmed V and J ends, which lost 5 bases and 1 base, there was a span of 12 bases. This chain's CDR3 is CASRDSNMNTGELFF. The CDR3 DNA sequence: TGCGCCAGCAGAGACAGCAACATGAACACCGGGGAGCTGTTTTTT.

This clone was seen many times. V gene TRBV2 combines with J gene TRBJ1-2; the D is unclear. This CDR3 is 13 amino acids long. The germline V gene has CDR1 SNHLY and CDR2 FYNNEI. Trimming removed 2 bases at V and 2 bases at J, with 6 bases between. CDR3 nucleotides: TGTGCCAGCAGTGAATCCGTGAACTATGGCTACACCTTC. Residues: CASSESVNYGYTF.

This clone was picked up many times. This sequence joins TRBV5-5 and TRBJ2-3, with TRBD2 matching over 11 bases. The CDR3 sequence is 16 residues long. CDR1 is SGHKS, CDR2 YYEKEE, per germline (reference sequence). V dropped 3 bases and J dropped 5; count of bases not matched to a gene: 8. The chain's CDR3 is CASSSLLAGAGDTQYF. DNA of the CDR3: TGTGCCAGCAGCTCGTTACTAGCGGGAGCGGGAGATACGCAGTATTTT.

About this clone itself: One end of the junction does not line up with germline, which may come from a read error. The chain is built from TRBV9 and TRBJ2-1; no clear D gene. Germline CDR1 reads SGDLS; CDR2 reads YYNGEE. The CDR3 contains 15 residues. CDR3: CASSVATSGGNGQFF. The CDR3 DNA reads TGTGCCAGCAGCGTAGCTACGTCGGGCGGCAATGGGCAGTTCTTC.

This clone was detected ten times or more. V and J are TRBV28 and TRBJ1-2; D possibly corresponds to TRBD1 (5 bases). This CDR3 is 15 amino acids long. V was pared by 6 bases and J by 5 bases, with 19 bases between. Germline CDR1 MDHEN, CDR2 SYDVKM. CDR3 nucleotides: TGTGCCAGCAGATTCCCCGGGACCGTGAGGTATGGCTACACCTTC. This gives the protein CASRFPGTVRYGYTF.

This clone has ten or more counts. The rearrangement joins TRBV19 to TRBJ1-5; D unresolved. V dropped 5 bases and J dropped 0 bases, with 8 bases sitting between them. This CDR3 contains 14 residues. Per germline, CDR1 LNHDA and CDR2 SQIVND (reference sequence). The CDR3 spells CASSFTGSNQPQHF. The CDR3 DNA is TGTGCCAGTAGTTTCACGGGTAGCAATCAGCCCCAGCATTTT.

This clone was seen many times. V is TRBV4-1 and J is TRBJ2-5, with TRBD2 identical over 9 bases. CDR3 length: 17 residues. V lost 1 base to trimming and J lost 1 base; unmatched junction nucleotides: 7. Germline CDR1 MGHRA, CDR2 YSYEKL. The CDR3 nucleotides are TGCGCCAGCAGCCAAGTCGGGGCTAGCGGGGCCCAAGAGACCCAGTACTTC. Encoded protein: CASSQVGASGAQETQYF.

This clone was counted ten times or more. In DNA form, the CDR3 reads TGTGCCAGCAGAGCGCACAGAGATCAGCCCCAGCATTTT. Residues: CASRAHRDQPQHF. The chain is built from TRBV7-8 and TRBJ1-5, with D hard to call. Trimming took off 6 bases at V and 5 bases at J, with 11 bases between the two ends. The germline CDR1 and CDR2 sequences are SGHVS and FQNEAQ. This CDR3 region has 13 residues.

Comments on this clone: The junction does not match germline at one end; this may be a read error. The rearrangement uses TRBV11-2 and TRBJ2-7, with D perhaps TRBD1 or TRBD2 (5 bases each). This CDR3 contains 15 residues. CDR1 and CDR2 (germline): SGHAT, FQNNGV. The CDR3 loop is CASSLGRAGAYDQYF. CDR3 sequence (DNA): TGTGCCAGCAGCTTAGGCAGGGCCGGGGCCTACGATCAGTACTTC.

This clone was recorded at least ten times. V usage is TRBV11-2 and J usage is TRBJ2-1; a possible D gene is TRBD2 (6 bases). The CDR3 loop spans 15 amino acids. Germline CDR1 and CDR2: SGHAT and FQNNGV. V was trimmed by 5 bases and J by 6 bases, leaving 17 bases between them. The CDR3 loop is CASSPRDLGLNEQFF. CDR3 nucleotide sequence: TGTGCCAGCAGCCCCCGGGACTTAGGCCTCAATGAGCAGTTCTTC.

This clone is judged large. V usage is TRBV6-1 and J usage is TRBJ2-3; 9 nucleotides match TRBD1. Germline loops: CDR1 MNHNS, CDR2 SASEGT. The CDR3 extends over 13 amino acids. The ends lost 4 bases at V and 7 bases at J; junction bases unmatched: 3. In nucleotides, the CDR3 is TGTGCCAGCAGTGGGACAGGGGTAAATACGCAGTATTTT. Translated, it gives CASSGTGVNTQYF.